A selection of T cell receptor beta chains follows, all from one sample in a study of T cell responses to AZD1222 COVID-19 vaccine. Sequencing was performed with immunoSEQ multiplex PCR; in TCRdb, only in-frame clones are kept and a portion is missing. The data contain 100,000 to 130,000 clones, about 92% of them singletons. This specimen was peripheral blood, taken on day 0 of MenACWY control vaccination. The receptors were sampled from an adult in good health. Both conserved end residues are part of each CDR3. A D gene is named only where the DNA matches it firmly. Clone size is shown for a subset of rows, as once, few, many or a class of expanded clone.

clone size,J gene,V gene,D gene,CDR3 protein
.,TRBJ1-1,TRBV7-9,.,CASSERTGLGAFF
once,TRBJ2-7,TRBV6-5,.,CASSYGGNYEQYF
.,TRBJ1-2,TRBV24-1,.,CATSDGDKLWGYTF
.,TRBJ1-2,TRBV5-1,TRBD1,CASSLGQGVSNYGYTF
.,TRBJ2-4,TRBV10-3,TRBD1,CAISGGQGVGNIQYF
.,TRBJ2-1,TRBV5-1,TRBD2,CASRRLAASSYNEQFF
few,TRBJ2-2,TRBV7-3,.,CASSLLGRNTGELFF
.,TRBJ1-5,TRBV19,.,CASSVRVSQPQHF
once,TRBJ2-7,TRBV18,.,CASSPLTYEQYF
.,TRBJ1-5,TRBV6-5,.,CASRLRSNQPQHF
.,TRBJ2-3,TRBV24-1,TRBD2,CATSDSGTSGDSTDTQYF
few,TRBJ1-1,TRBV6-1,.,CASSVVAIRSNTEAFF
once,TRBJ1-2,TRBV28,TRBD1,CASGTPDRDGYTF
.,TRBJ1-5,TRBV10-3,.,CAISEGDGQPQHF
.,TRBJ1-3,TRBV4-3,.,CASSQDTYSGNTIYF
.,TRBJ2-3,TRBV27,TRBD2,CASRVSGGPDTQYF
.,TRBJ1-1,TRBV12-3/TRBV12-4,.,CASSFLRGSEAFF
few,TRBJ1-1,TRBV5-1,.,CASSDQGRGDTEAFF
.,TRBJ1-1,TRBV14,.,CASSQDWGSSLMNTEAFF
.,TRBJ1-2,TRBV5-1,.,CASSPGDGATGSTNYGYTF